This T cell receptor (beta chain) was identified during a study of response to subunit inactivated influenza vaccine. General study points: Authors suggested few new T cells are recruited by each seasonal influenza vaccination.

MiXCR was run by TCRdb on the RT-PCR reads, yielding one entry per CDR3 protein. This table holds roughly 700,000 distinct CDR3 sequences, around 13% found once. Remarks on this clonotype: The antigen is undetermined.

V was shortened by 4 bases and J by 4 bases, with 19 bases between the two germline ends. CDR1 is KGHSH, CDR2 LQKENI, per germline. This CDR3 is 16 amino acids long. This chain joins TRBV18 and TRBJ1-1, with D maybe TRBD1 (5 bases). The specimen comprised PBMCs from blood, sampled about 14 days before vaccination. The TCR comes from a man aged 45-65 years who received an inactivated influenza vaccine. As DNA, the CDR3 is TGTGCCAGCTCACGAAAGAAGGGGCTGGATCTCACTGAAGCTTTCTTT. Translation gives CASSRKKGLDLTEAFF.